The rows below give T cell receptor beta chains drawn from one sample of a study of blood T cell repertoires in COVID-19. Produced via immunoSEQ multiplex PCR; TCRdb's table is partial and in-frame only. The sample consists of about 300,000 clones, around 84% of them appearing once. The material sequenced was peripheral blood. The source is a human donor with COVID-19, enrolled during active disease. The donor label of this sample is uncertain. Each CDR3 is given without its conserved first and last residue. D genes are given only for firm matches. Clone sizes are given selectively: once, few, many, or a class where the clone is expanded.

d_call: TRBD2; clone_size: -; v_call: TRBV28; j_call: TRBJ2-5; cdr3_length: 14; cdr3_aa: ASSSLGLAGQETQY
d_call: TRBD1; clone_size: once; v_call: TRBV7-6; j_call: TRBJ2-5; cdr3_length: 12; cdr3_aa: ASRPGGAGETQY
d_call: -; clone_size: -; v_call: TRBV2; j_call: TRBJ1-1; cdr3_length: 15; cdr3_aa: ASTEGVNRVVNTEAF
d_call: -; clone_size: -; v_call: TRBV7-2; j_call: TRBJ2-3; cdr3_length: 15; cdr3_aa: ASSLDFAGLHTDTQY
d_call: -; clone_size: -; v_call: TRBV7-2; j_call: TRBJ2-6; cdr3_length: 15; cdr3_aa: ASEGSRGSSGANVLT
d_call: -; clone_size: -; v_call: TRBV9; j_call: TRBJ1-2; cdr3_length: 13; cdr3_aa: ASSEVRGGYDGYT
d_call: -; clone_size: -; v_call: TRBV7-4; j_call: TRBJ2-4; cdr3_length: 13; cdr3_aa: ASSSPGLAKNIQY
d_call: -; clone_size: -; v_call: TRBV28; j_call: TRBJ1-3; cdr3_length: 11; cdr3_aa: ASSEGSGNTIY
d_call: TRBD1; clone_size: -; v_call: TRBV28; j_call: TRBJ1-2; cdr3_length: 12; cdr3_aa: ASRLSEGAAGYT
d_call: TRBD2; clone_size: -; v_call: TRBV28; j_call: TRBJ2-3; cdr3_length: 14; cdr3_aa: ASSSPTSPSTDTQY
d_call: -; clone_size: -; v_call: TRBV5-1; j_call: TRBJ2-5; cdr3_length: 10; cdr3_aa: ASSFYRETQY
d_call: -; clone_size: -; v_call: TRBV5-1; j_call: TRBJ2-5; cdr3_length: 11; cdr3_aa: ASSLRDKETQY
d_call: -; clone_size: -; v_call: TRBV3-1/TRBV3-2; j_call: TRBJ2-2; cdr3_length: 15; cdr3_aa: ASSPQGRHMNTGELF
d_call: -; clone_size: -; v_call: TRBV6-5; j_call: TRBJ1-2; cdr3_length: 12; cdr3_aa: ASSRPGTNYGYT
d_call: TRBD2; clone_size: -; v_call: TRBV27; j_call: TRBJ2-1; cdr3_length: 15; cdr3_aa: ASSGLAGGIIYNEQF
d_call: -; clone_size: many; v_call: TRBV5-1; j_call: TRBJ2-7; cdr3_length: 12; cdr3_aa: ASSPLGGTYEQY
d_call: TRBD1; clone_size: -; v_call: TRBV2; j_call: TRBJ1-2; cdr3_length: 13; cdr3_aa: ASSLAWDRGYGYT
d_call: -; clone_size: -; v_call: TRBV6-5; j_call: TRBJ2-7; cdr3_length: 13; cdr3_aa: ASSYRTGAPYEQY
d_call: -; clone_size: -; v_call: TRBV30; j_call: TRBJ1-1; cdr3_length: 11; cdr3_aa: ACLNQGLLRAF
d_call: TRBD1; clone_size: -; v_call: TRBV7-9; j_call: TRBJ1-1; cdr3_length: 14; cdr3_aa: ASSLLVSGGNTEAF
d_call: TRBD1; clone_size: -; v_call: TRBV5-1; j_call: TRBJ1-1; cdr3_length: 13; cdr3_aa: ASNIQPGQPTEAF
d_call: -; clone_size: -; v_call: TRBV21-1; j_call: TRBJ1-5; cdr3_length: 16; cdr3_aa: ASSDPPVGQGNNQPQH
d_call: -; clone_size: many; v_call: TRBV2; j_call: TRBJ1-4; cdr3_length: 13; cdr3_aa: ASSEMGLTAEKLF
d_call: TRBD1; clone_size: -; v_call: TRBV5-1; j_call: TRBJ2-6; cdr3_length: 16; cdr3_aa: ASGNPGQGGSGANVLT
d_call: -; clone_size: -; v_call: TRBV6-6; j_call: TRBJ2-1; cdr3_length: 14; cdr3_aa: ASTGGQLFPYNEQF
d_call: TRBD1; clone_size: -; v_call: TRBV3-1/TRBV3-2; j_call: TRBJ2-7; cdr3_length: 15; cdr3_aa: ASSQSLGQGDSYEQY
d_call: TRBD1; clone_size: once; v_call: TRBV5-5; j_call: TRBJ1-5; cdr3_length: 14; cdr3_aa: ASSATGTGLGQPQH
d_call: TRBD2; clone_size: -; v_call: TRBV28; j_call: TRBJ2-1; cdr3_length: 13; cdr3_aa: ASSLRLAAYNEQF
d_call: -; clone_size: -; v_call: TRBV5-1; j_call: TRBJ2-2; cdr3_length: 14; cdr3_aa: ASSLNPGQVTGELF
d_call: -; clone_size: -; v_call: TRBV2; j_call: TRBJ2-3; cdr3_length: 13; cdr3_aa: ASSRLGGNTDTQY